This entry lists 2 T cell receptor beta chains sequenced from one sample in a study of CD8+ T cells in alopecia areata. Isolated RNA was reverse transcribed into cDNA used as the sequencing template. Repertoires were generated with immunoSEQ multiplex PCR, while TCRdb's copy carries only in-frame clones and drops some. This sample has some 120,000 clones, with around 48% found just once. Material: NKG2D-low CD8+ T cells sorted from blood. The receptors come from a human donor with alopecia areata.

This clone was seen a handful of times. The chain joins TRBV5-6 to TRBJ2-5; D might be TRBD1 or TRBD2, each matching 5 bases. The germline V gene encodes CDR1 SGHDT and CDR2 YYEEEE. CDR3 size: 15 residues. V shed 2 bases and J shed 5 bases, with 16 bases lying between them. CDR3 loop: CASSFGTQGMETQYF. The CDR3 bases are TGTGCCAGCAGCTTCGGGACCCAAGGGATGGAGACCCAGTACTTC.

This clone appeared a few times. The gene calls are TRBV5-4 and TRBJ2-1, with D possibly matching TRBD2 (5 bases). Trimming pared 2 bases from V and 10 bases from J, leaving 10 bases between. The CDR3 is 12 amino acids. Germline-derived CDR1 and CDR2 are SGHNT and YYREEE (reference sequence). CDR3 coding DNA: TGTGCCAGCAGCTTCACCGGGGAAGAGCAGTTCTTC. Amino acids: CASSFTGEEQFF.